This TCR beta chain was obtained from a study of CD8+ T cells in alopecia areata. Study-wide background: A regimen of oral tofacitinib, 5 to 10 mg twice daily, was given to treated patients.

RNA, once extracted, was reverse transcribed into cDNA for use as the sequencing template. This table comes from immunoSEQ multiplex PCR, and its TCRdb copy is limited to in-frame clones, with some not included. The sample consists of about 190,000 clones, about three fifths of them appearing once. Germline V gene data show CDR1 as SGHAT and CDR2 as FQNNGV. This CDR3 comprises 14 residues. Trimming shortened V by 7 bases and J by 5 bases, and 17 bases separated the two germline ends. Study findings and constraints: For baseline CD8+ expansion, any link to response stays uncertain with one nonresponder. Lesional scalp displayed greater clonality than normal scalp, most notably in alopecia totalis/universalis. Expanded CD8+ clones among the top 100, and scalp clonality, were significantly decreased by tofacitinib.

Treatment described: oral pan-JAK inhibitor, 5-10 mg twice daily. For this clone: Antigen specificity is unknown.

The input for sequencing was CD4+ T cells sorted from blood, taken at week 4, from a patient treated with tofacitinib. This chain links TRBV11-2 with TRBJ2-5; TRBD2 might be the D (6 bases). The origin of this receptor is a human donor with alopecia areata. In nucleotides, the CDR3 is TGTGCCAGCACCAAAATCCGCGGGACGGAGACCCAGTACTTC. The encoded protein is CASTKIRGTETQYF.